One and the same sample provided the 14 T cell receptor beta chains below, sequenced in a study of blood T cell repertoires in COVID-19. Sequencing used immunoSEQ multiplex PCR; TCRdb keeps in-frame clones, though not all of them. The sample records some 250,000 clones, 86% being singletons. Sequencing input: peripheral blood. The source is a woman in her 30s who had recovered from COVID-19.

The genes are TRBV3-1 (or the pseudogene TRBV3-2) and TRBJ1-4; 7 positions match TRBD1. Germline assignment: CDR1 LGHDT and CDR2 YNNKEL (reference sequence). This CDR3 has 14 amino acids. With 3 bases clipped from V and 8 bases from J, the junction kept 6 bases outside the gene matches. This CDR3 is CASSQMDRPEKLFF. As DNA, the CDR3 is TGTGCCAGCAGCCAGATGGACAGGCCCGAAAAACTGTTTTTT.

The chain has TRBV5-6 and TRBJ1-2, with 10 bases identical to TRBD1. The germline gives CDR1 SGHDT, CDR2 YYEEEE. V shed 4 bases, J shed 4 bases, and the junction held 7 bases outside the gene matches. There are 15 residues in the CDR3. The CDR3 bases are TGTGCCAGCAGCCTGCCGGGACAGGGGAGCTATGGCTACACCTTC. Translation: CASSLPGQGSYGYTF.

The chain employs TRBV4-3 and TRBJ2-3; TRBD2 matches 11 bases. The ends lost 8 bases at V and 11 bases at J; junction bases unmatched: 12. CDR3 length: 14 residues. Germline V lookup: CDR1 LGHNA, CDR2 YSLEER. CDR3 DNA: TGCGCCAGCGCCGGTGGACTAGCGGGCGGGGGGCAGTATTTT. Translation gives CASAGGLAGGGQYF.

CDR3 sequence (DNA): TGCACCAGCAGCCAAGATCGGGTTCTTGCAACTAATGAAAAACTGTTTTTT. Amino acid sequence: CTSSQDRVLATNEKLFF. The chain combines TRBV1 with TRBJ1-4. TRBV1 is flagged as a pseudogene. There are 17 residues in the CDR3.

J is TRBJ2-3 and V is TRBV6-5; the D gene is possibly TRBD1 (6 bases). This CDR3 has 13 residues. From germline, CDR1 is MNHEY and CDR2 SVGAGI. V gave up 7 bases and J gave up 10 bases, with 18 bases separating them. CDR3 amino acids: CASTSGPAGAQYF. DNA for the CDR3: TGTGCCAGCACTTCCGGACCCGCAGGGGCGCAGTATTTT.

In its sample, this clone was seen once. The CDR3 reads CASSLAHRNNSPLHF. The CDR3 DNA reads TGCGCCAGCAGCTTGGCGCACAGGAATAATTCACCCCTCCACTTT. The chain links TRBV5-1 to TRBJ1-6, with D possibly matching TRBD1 (5 bases). The CDR3 covers 15 residues. Germline CDR1 and CDR2: SGHRS and YFSETQ. V lost 0 bases and J lost 5, with 9 bases in between.

Here the CDR3 reads CASSVGGVNTEAFF. The CDR3 bases are TGTGCCAGCAGCGTAGGAGGAGTGAACACTGAAGCTTTCTTT. This chain connects TRBV9 to TRBJ1-1; D not resolved. This CDR3 is 14 amino acids long. The germline CDR1 and CDR2 sequences are SGDLS and YYNGEE. V lost 0 bases and J 0 bases, leaving 6 bases between the germline ends. The whole variable domain, filled in from reference TRBV9 and TRBJ1-1, reads DSGVTQTPKHLITATGQRVTLRCSPRSGDLSVYWYQQSLDQGLQFLIQYYNGEERAKGNILERFSAQQFPDLHSELNLSSLELGDSALYFCASSVGGVNTEAFFGQGTRLTVV.

This sequence joins TRBV19 and TRBJ1-5; TRBD1 agrees at 7 bases. CDR3 length: 15 residues. Losses at the gene ends were 5 bases for V and 3 bases for J; bases not matched to a gene: 7. CDR1 is LNHDA, CDR2 SQIVND, per germline (reference sequence). DNA of the CDR3: TGTGCCAGTAGTCCCGGGACAGATGACAATCAGCCCCAGCATTTT. The encoded protein is CASSPGTDDNQPQHF.

The V call is TRBV13, the J call TRBJ2-3, with a weak D call TRBD1 (5 bases). The CDR3 covers 20 residues. V was clipped by 3 bases and J by 6 bases, with 31 bases between them. Per the germline V gene, CDR1 is PRHDT and CDR2 is FYEKMQ (reference sequence). The CDR3 spells CASSLGPPYRKEMVSDTQYF. The CDR3 DNA reads TGTGCCAGCAGCTTGGGGCCCCCTTACAGGAAGGAGATGGTCTCCGATACGCAGTATTTT.

The chain uses TRBV5-1 and TRBJ2-5, with 12 nucleotides matching TRBD2. Germline CDR1 reads SGHRS; CDR2 reads YFSETQ. With V trimmed by 4 bases and J by 2 bases, 3 bases remained unmatched. This CDR3 spans 15 amino acids. CDR3 sequence reads: CASSTGLAGQETQYF. CDR3 DNA: TGCGCCAGCAGCACCGGACTAGCGGGGCAAGAGACCCAGTACTTC.

This clone was seen just once. The chain carries TRBV3-1 (or the pseudogene TRBV3-2) and TRBJ2-5; a possible D gene is TRBD1 (7 bases). This CDR3 is built from 16 residues. V was shortened by 4 bases and J by 2 bases, with 17 bases between the two germline ends. CDR1 and CDR2 (germline): LGHDT, YNNKEL (reference sequence). The CDR3 DNA reads as TGTGCCAGCAGCCCGTGGGCGGGACAGCCTCAAGAGACCCAGTACTTC. Translating it yields CASSPWAGQPQETQYF.

J is TRBJ1-4 and V is TRBV5-6; unclear D gene. Trimming took off 4 bases at V and 4 bases at J, with 14 bases between the two ends. This CDR3 has 15 residues. Germline V gene sequence: CDR1 SGHDT, CDR2 YYEEEE. CDR3 loop: CASSIWALRNEKLFF. The CDR3 DNA reads TGTGCCAGCAGCATTTGGGCACTCCGTAATGAAAAACTGTTTTTT.

The V and J genes are TRBV5-1 and TRBJ2-1; the match to TRBD1 covers 7 bases. Germline V gene lookup returns CDR1 SGHRS and CDR2 YFSETQ. Trimming at V came to 1 base and at J to 7 bases, leaving 14 bases not matched to a gene. The CDR3 consists of 17 residues. CDR3 loop: CASSLSEVGGLLNEQFF. Here the CDR3 DNA reads TGCGCCAGCAGCTTGTCGGAGGTAGGGGGCCTTCTTAATGAGCAGTTCTTC.

The rearrangement joins TRBV6-2 or TRBV6-3 to TRBJ2-6; possibly TRBD1 for D (6 bases). Trimming left V 4 bases short and J 2 bases short, with 9 bases between. The CDR3 is 15 amino acids. In germline, CDR1 is MNHEY, CDR2 SVGEGT. The CDR3 DNA sequence: TGTGCCAGCAGTTGGACAGAAGCTGGGGCCAACGTCCTGACTTTC. This sequence encodes CASSWTEAGANVLTF.